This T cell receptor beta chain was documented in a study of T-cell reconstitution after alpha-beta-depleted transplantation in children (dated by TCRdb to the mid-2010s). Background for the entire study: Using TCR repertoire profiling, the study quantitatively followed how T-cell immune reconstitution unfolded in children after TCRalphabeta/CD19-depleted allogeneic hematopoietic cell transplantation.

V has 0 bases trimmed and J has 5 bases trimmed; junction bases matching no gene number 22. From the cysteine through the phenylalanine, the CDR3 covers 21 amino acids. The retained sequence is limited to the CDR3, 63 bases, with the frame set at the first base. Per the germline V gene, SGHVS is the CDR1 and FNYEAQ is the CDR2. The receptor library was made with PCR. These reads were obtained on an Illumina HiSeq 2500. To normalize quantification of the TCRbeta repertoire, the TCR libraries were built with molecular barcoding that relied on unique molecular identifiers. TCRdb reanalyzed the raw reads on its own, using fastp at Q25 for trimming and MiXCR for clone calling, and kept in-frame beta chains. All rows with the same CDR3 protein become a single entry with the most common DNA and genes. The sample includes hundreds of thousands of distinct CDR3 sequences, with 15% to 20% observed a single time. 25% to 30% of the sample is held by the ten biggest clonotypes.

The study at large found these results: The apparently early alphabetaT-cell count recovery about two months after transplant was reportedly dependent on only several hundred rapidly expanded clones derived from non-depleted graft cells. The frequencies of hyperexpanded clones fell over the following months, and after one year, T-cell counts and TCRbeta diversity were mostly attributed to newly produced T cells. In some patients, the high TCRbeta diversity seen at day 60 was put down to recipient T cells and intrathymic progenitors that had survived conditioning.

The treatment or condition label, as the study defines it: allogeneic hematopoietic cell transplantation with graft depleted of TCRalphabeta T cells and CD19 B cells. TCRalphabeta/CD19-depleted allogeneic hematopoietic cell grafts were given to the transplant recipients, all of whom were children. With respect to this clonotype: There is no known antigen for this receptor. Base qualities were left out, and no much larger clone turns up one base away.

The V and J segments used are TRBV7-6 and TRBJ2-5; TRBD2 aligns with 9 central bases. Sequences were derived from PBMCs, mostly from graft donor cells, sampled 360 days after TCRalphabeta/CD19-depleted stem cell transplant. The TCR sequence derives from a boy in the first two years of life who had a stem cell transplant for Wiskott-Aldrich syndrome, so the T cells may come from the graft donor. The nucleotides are TGTGCCAGCAGCTTAGCCCCCTGGGGGCTAGCGGGAACATTGCTAGGGGAGACCCAGTACTTC. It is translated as CASSLAPWGLAGTLLGETQYF.